This T cell receptor (beta chain) was captured by sequencing in a study of T cells in localized non-small cell lung cancer. General study results and limits: Longer overall survival was associated with a higher density of T cells in the blood.

Trimming took 7 bases from V and 5 from J, leaving 18 bases between them. The germline V gene has CDR1 MNHEY and CDR2 SMNVEV (reference sequence). The CDR3 is 15 residues long. This clone was counted a single time. Its specificity is not known. The data were produced by immunoSEQ multiplex PCR, yet TCRdb's version contains in-frame clones alone and is incomplete. This sample has tens of thousands of clones; roughly 85% occur once, and the top ten carry 18%. The rearrangement links TRBV27 to TRBJ2-1; D is possibly TRBD1 or TRBD2 (5 bases each). This clonotype originated in a male donor at least 60 years old with stage III squamous cell lung carcinoma. The input for sequencing was peripheral blood, taken before any cancer treatment. This chain's CDR3 is CASNSPHRGNNEQFF. As DNA, the CDR3 is TGTGCCAGCAACTCACCTCATCGGGGCAACAATGAGCAGTTCTTC.